One and the same sample provided the 2 T cell receptor beta chains below, sequenced in a study of T cells in Graves' hyperthyroidism and ophthalmopathy. RNA transcripts were the template for amplifying TCR beta CDR3 regions. The HTBI primer set served for first-round RT-PCR of the TCR CDR3. TCRdb reprocessed the multiplex PCR reads via MiXCR and lists one record per CDR3 protein. The table has more than 600,000 distinct CDR3 sequences, about 16% seen once. Sample: blood. Receptor source: a man aged 18 to 30 with Graves' hyperthyroidism.

This clonotype was detected ten times or more. J is TRBJ1-5 and V is TRBV19; possibly TRBD1 for D (6 bases). Germline CDR1 and CDR2: LNHDA and SQIVND (reference sequence). CDR3 size: 15 residues. The V gene lost 9 bases and the J gene lost 2 bases, with 17 bases spanning the gap. The CDR3 DNA is TGTGCCAGCAGTCGAACAGGGTTTGGCAATCAGCCCCAGCATTTT. This codes for CASSRTGFGNQPQHF.

The genes are TRBV20-1 and TRBJ1-6, with D perhaps matching TRBD1 (6 bases). The germline V gene encodes CDR1 DFQATT and CDR2 SNEGSKA (reference sequence). This CDR3 is built from 13 residues. CDR3 coding DNA: TGCAGCGTGACCGGGATCGGGGGGCAACCCCTCCACTTT. Its protein product is CSVTGIGGQPLHF.